The 30 T cell receptor beta chains given below trace back to one sample, sequenced in a study of post-analysis software for immune sequencing data. Overall study findings and caveats: The five TRBV segments detected at higher frequency in patients than in controls included TRBV5-6, TRBV5-1 and TRBV20-1.

No antigen is known for these receptors. Unique molecular identifiers were present in the TCR beta cDNA libraries. Each CDR3 protein gets one entry after TCRdb re-called the PCR reads with MiXCR. This table has 700,000 to 900,000 distinct CDR3 sequences, under 60% appearing once. The sequenced sample was blood. The receptors were gathered from a girl under 18 with multiple sclerosis.

This clonotype has just a few counts. V and J are TRBV12-3 or TRBV12-4 and TRBJ2-5; 7 nucleotides match TRBD2. TRBJ2-7 matches the DNA end more closely, so the J call is doubtful. The CDR3 is made up of 12 amino acids. Here the CDR3 DNA reads TGTGCCAGCAGCTTCTCGGGGGGCGAGCAGTACTTC. Translated: CASSFSGGEQYF.

V is TRBV4-2 and J is TRBJ1-1; 7 positions agree with TRBD1. This CDR3 comprises 13 residues. CDR1 and CDR2 (germline): LGHNA, YNFKEQ. Germline trimming cut 1 base from V and 8 bases from J; bases unmatched to any gene: 4. The CDR3 is CASSQGGTAEAFF. CDR3 in DNA: TGTGCCAGCAGCCAAGGTGGGACAGCCGAAGCTTTCTTT.

This rearrangement joins TRBV5-1 to TRBJ2-1; 9 nucleotides agree with TRBD2. Germline values: CDR1 SGHRS, CDR2 YFSETQ. The CDR3 has 14 residues. The junction had 6 bases not matched to a gene; V was cut back by 3 bases and J by 8 bases. The CDR3 sequence is CASSWAGTSYEQFF. CDR3 nucleotides: TGCGCCAGCAGCTGGGCCGGGACTAGCTATGAGCAGTTCTTC.

This sequence joins TRBV29-1 and TRBJ2-5, with TRBD2 matching over 8 bases. Trimming took 3 bases from V and 5 from J; bases not matched to a gene: 8. Germline CDR1 SQVTM, CDR2 ANQGSEA. The CDR3 contains 14 residues. The CDR3 here is CSVEKAGVDETQYF. CDR3 DNA sequence: TGCAGCGTTGAGAAAGCGGGAGTGGACGAGACCCAGTACTTC.

The chain recombines TRBV29-1 with TRBJ2-1; 9 bases agree with TRBD2. In germline, CDR1 is SQVTM, CDR2 ANQGSEA. The CDR3 runs 13 residues. With 4 bases clipped from V and 6 bases from J, the junction kept 4 bases outside the gene matches. The CDR3 DNA reads TGCAGCGTTGGGCCTAGCGGGGTCAATGAGCAGTTCTTC. As protein: CSVGPSGVNEQFF.

The chain uses TRBV7-3 and TRBJ2-3; a weak D match, TRBD2 (6 bases). Looked up from germline, CDR1 is SGHTA and CDR2 is FQGTGA. V was pared by 5 bases and J by 4 bases, with 16 bases between. This CDR3 is 15 amino acids long. This CDR3 is CASSPSREAADTQYF. In DNA, the CDR3 is TGTGCCAGCAGCCCCTCGAGGGAGGCGGCAGATACGCAGTATTTT.

This chain links TRBV4-3 with TRBJ2-7; TRBD1 matches 8 bases. V lost 2 bases and J lost 1; bases outside the gene matches: 4. CDR1 and CDR2 (germline): LGHNA, YSLEER. This CDR3 comprises 15 residues. In nucleotides, the CDR3 is TGCGCCAGCAGCCAAATGACAGGGGTTTCCTACGAGCAGTACTTC. Amino acid sequence: CASSQMTGVSYEQYF.

J is TRBJ2-7 and V is TRBV27; tentative D call: TRBD2 (5 bases). The V gene's germline CDR1 is MNHEY and CDR2 SMNVEV (reference sequence). The V gene lost 5 bases and the J gene lost 0 bases, with 17 bases spanning the gap. The CDR3 is 16 amino acids. The CDR3 DNA is TGTGCCAGCAGTCCCCTATCGGGGAGTCACTCCTACGAGCAGTACTTC. This encodes CASSPLSGSHSYEQYF.

Only a few counts were recorded for this clonotype. The chain employs TRBV11-2 and TRBJ2-1, with 15 bases aligning to TRBD2. There are 20 residues in the CDR3. Germline loops: CDR1 SGHAT, CDR2 FQNNGV. V shed 5 bases and J 2 bases; nucleotides not matched to a gene: 13. CDR3 coding DNA: TGTGCCAGCAGCCCGGGACTAGCGGGAGGTATAGTAGGCACCTACAATGAGCAGTTCTTC. Translation: CASSPGLAGGIVGTYNEQFF.

This clonotype occurred a few times. V and J are TRBV27 and TRBJ2-1, with 10 bases fitting TRBD2. Germline loops: CDR1 MNHEY, CDR2 SMNVEV (reference sequence). The ends lost 4 bases at V and 3 bases at J; junction bases unmatched: 12. The CDR3 sequence is 18 residues long. This CDR3 reads CASSSNTELAGIYNEQFF. Written as DNA, the CDR3 is TGTGCCAGCAGTTCCAACACCGAACTAGCGGGAATCTACAATGAGCAGTTCTTC.

The chain links TRBV6-1 to TRBJ1-2; D is undetermined. The CDR3 is 16 amino acids. Germline V lookup: CDR1 MNHNS, CDR2 SASEGT. V lost 4 bases and J 4 bases, leaving 19 bases between the germline ends. The CDR3 coding sequence is TGTGCCAGCAGTGGTTTCATGAGTAAGCGTGGCTATGGCTACACCTTC. Amino acids: CASSGFMSKRGYGYTF.

This clonotype occurred a few times. The chain links TRBV25-1 to TRBJ2-7; D is uncertain. CDR1 is MGHDK, CDR2 SYGVNS, per germline. V gave up 8 bases and J gave up 5 bases, with 13 bases separating them. This CDR3 is built from 12 residues. The CDR3 region has the DNA TGTGCCAGCTCAAGGGCGGACGACGAGCAGTACTTC. The encoded protein is CASSRADDEQYF.

The chain joins TRBV6-5 to TRBJ1-2; 7 nucleotides match TRBD1. The CDR3 sequence is 13 residues long. The germline V gene has CDR1 MNHEY and CDR2 SVGAGI. The V and J ends lost 6 bases and 8 bases, in that order; junction bases with no gene match: 9. The DNA for the CDR3 is TGTGCCAGCAGCCCGTACAGGGGTAGAGGCTACACCTTC. Protein: CASSPYRGRGYTF.

The CDR3 loop is CASSKSGSNEQYF. CDR3 nucleotide sequence: TGTGCCAGCAGCAAAAGCGGGAGCAATGAGCAGTACTTC. This sequence joins TRBV9 and TRBJ2-5, with 8 positions matching TRBD2. Germline V gene sequence: CDR1 SGDLS, CDR2 YYNGEE. V was pared by 4 bases and J by 11 bases, with 10 bases of the junction left unmatched. The CDR3 runs 13 residues.

This rearrangement joins TRBV20-1 to TRBJ2-7, with D hard to call. This CDR3 comprises 13 residues. The V end lost 4 bases, the J end lost 3 bases, and 13 bases lay between the germline ends. CDR1 is DFQATT and CDR2 is SNEGSKA in the germline V gene (reference sequence). CDR3 nucleotides: TGCAGTGCTAAAGACCCAGGCCACTACGAGCAGTACTTC. It is translated as CSAKDPGHYEQYF.

V usage is TRBV6-2 or TRBV6-3 and J usage is TRBJ2-1; D is unclear. Looked up from germline, CDR1 is MNHEY and CDR2 is SVGEGT. With 0 bases removed from V and 7 bases from J, the gap between germline ends came to 7 bases. CDR3 length equals 13 residues. CDR3 amino acids: CASSYSQANEQFF. CDR3 nucleotides: TGTGCCAGCAGTTACTCCCAGGCAAATGAGCAGTTCTTC.

The chain combines TRBV27 with TRBJ2-4; a possible D gene is TRBD2 (7 bases). The tail of the sequence fits TRBJ2-7 better, so the J call may be wrong. The CDR3 is 14 amino acids. CDR1 and CDR2 (germline): MNHEY, SMNVEV (reference sequence). CDR3 DNA sequence: TGTGCCAGCAGTTCTCGAGCGGGACACTACGAGCAGTACTTC. Amino acids: CASSSRAGHYEQYF.

The rearrangement uses TRBV9 and TRBJ2-7; D may be TRBD1 or TRBD2 (5 bases each). The CDR3 sequence is 14 residues long. V was trimmed by 4 bases and J by 7 bases, leaving 18 bases between them. Germline CDR1 reads SGDLS; CDR2 reads YYNGEE. The CDR3 DNA sequence: TGTGCCAGCAGCACCTCGATGGGGGTGTCAGAGCAGTACTTC. Translation gives CASSTSMGVSEQYF.

This clonotype was counted a few times. This sequence joins TRBV24-1 and TRBJ2-3; either TRBD1 or TRBD2 may fit D (5 bases each). CDR3 length: 11 residues. Germline V gene lookup returns CDR1 KGHDR and CDR2 SFDVKD. Between the trimmed V and J ends, which lost 7 bases and 6 bases, there was a span of 7 bases. In nucleotides, the CDR3 is TGTGCCACCAGAGAGGGGGATACGCAGTATTTT. Residues: CATREGDTQYF.

This clonotype was seen a few times. This chain links TRBV29-1 with TRBJ2-7; tentatively, D is TRBD1 or TRBD2 (6 bases each). This CDR3 spans 14 amino acids. Germline assignment: CDR1 SQVTM and CDR2 ANQGSEA. Trimming removed 4 bases from V and 4 bases from J, with 17 bases in between. CDR3 region: CSVGGAGTGYEQYF. CDR3 bases: TGCAGCGTTGGGGGGGCAGGGACGGGATACGAGCAGTACTTC.

This clonotype was recorded a few times. CDR3 loop: CSAKGLAGLETQYF. The DNA for the CDR3 is TGCAGCGCAAAGGGACTAGCGGGATTAGAGACCCAGTACTTC. V is TRBV29-1 and J is TRBJ2-5; 13 bases fit TRBD2. The junction had 6 bases not matched to a gene; V was cut back by 7 bases and J by 4 bases. The length of the CDR3 is 14 residues. Looked up from germline, CDR1 is SQVTM and CDR2 is ANQGSEA.

This clonotype has just a few counts. V usage is TRBV21-1 and J usage is TRBJ2-7; TRBD2 is taken as the D call from the table, unchecked against the DNA. TRBV21-1 represents a pseudogene. This CDR3 is 16 amino acids long. The CDR3 DNA is TGTGCCAGCAGCTTTGGGACTAGCGGAGCCACCTACGAGCAGTACTTC. It yields the protein CASSFGTSGATYEQYF.

This clonotype has a handful of counts. This chain uses TRBV20-1 with TRBJ2-1, with D tentatively TRBD2 (5 bases). The V gene's germline CDR1 is DFQATT and CDR2 SNEGSKA (reference sequence). The CDR3 runs to 15 residues. Trimming stripped 1 base from V and 4 bases from J, with 14 bases between. The CDR3 DNA is TGCAGTGCTAGAGCCAACCGGGATTTTTACAATGAGCAGTTCTTC. Its protein product is CSARANRDFYNEQFF.

V is TRBV6-1 and J is TRBJ2-3; 7 bases fit TRBD1. Germline V gives CDR1 MNHNS, CDR2 SASEGT. Trimming cost V 5 bases and J 6 bases; bases outside gene matches: 8. The CDR3 has 14 residues. This chain's CDR3 is CASSINRGGDTQYF. The DNA for the CDR3 is TGTGCCAGCAGTATCAACAGGGGTGGGGATACGCAGTATTTT.

This clonotype came up once. The rearrangement uses TRBV27 and TRBJ1-5, with TRBD1 as a possible D gene (5 bases). CDR3 length: 14 residues. V lost 1 base and J lost 5, with 9 bases in between. Germline-derived CDR1 and CDR2 are MNHEY and SMNVEV (reference sequence). CDR3 bases: TGTGCCAGCAGTTTATGGGGCATCGATCAGCCCCAGCATTTT. It codes for CASSLWGIDQPQHF.

The chain links TRBV4-3 to TRBJ1-2, with 9 bases matching TRBD1. The CDR3 runs 14 residues. The V gene's germline CDR1 is LGHNA and CDR2 YSLEER. With V trimmed by 11 bases and J by 7 bases, 14 bases remained unmatched. The CDR3 DNA follows: TGCGCCTCCACACCGGGACAGGGAGTCTGTGGCTACACCTTC. Protein sequence: CASTPGQGVCGYTF.

This clonotype occurred once. The chain has TRBV24-1 and TRBJ1-2; maybe TRBD1 (5 bases). Trimming cost V 11 bases and J 4 bases, with 16 bases left between them. In germline, CDR1 is KGHDR, CDR2 SFDVKD. The CDR3 runs 13 residues. In DNA, the CDR3 is TGTGCCATCACAGGTCCGAACGGCTATGGCTACACCTTC. Amino acids: CAITGPNGYGYTF.

This clonotype has at least ten counts. V gene TRBV5-6 combines with J gene TRBJ2-7, with 9 bases identical to TRBD1. The V and J ends lost 2 bases and 1 base, in that order; junction bases with no gene match: 4. This CDR3 is 15 amino acids long. Per germline, CDR1 SGHDT and CDR2 YYEEEE. CDR3 sequence reads: CASSFPGTGSYEQYF. CDR3 in DNA: TGTGCCAGCAGCTTCCCCGGGACAGGGTCCTACGAGCAGTACTTC. The variable domain in full, completed from reference TRBV5-6 and TRBJ2-7, reads DAGVTQSPTHLIKTRGQQVTLRCSPKSGHDTVSWYQQALGQGPQFIFQYYEEEERQRGNFPDRFSGHQFPNYSSELNVNALLLGDSALYLCASSFPGTGSYEQYFGPGTRLTVT.

This clonotype was recorded a few times. CDR3 amino acids: CASSQDRNQPQHF. In DNA form, the CDR3 reads TGTGCCAGCAGCCAAGATCGGAATCAGCCCCAGCATTTT. This chain links TRBV3-1 with TRBJ1-5; no clear D. This CDR3 is built from 13 residues. V shed 0 bases and J shed 4 bases, with 4 bases lying between them. Per germline, CDR1 LGHDT and CDR2 YNNKEL (reference sequence).

This clonotype showed up just a few times. The chain links TRBV20-1 to TRBJ2-7; D might be TRBD2 (5 bases). The CDR3 has 15 residues. Germline V CDR1 and CDR2: DFQATT, SNEGSKA (reference sequence). V lost 4 bases to trimming and J lost 3 bases, with 19 bases between them. CDR3 DNA sequence: TGCAGTGCTACCTCGGACTCTCGAGCCCTCTACGAGCAGTACTTC. It yields the protein CSATSDSRALYEQYF.